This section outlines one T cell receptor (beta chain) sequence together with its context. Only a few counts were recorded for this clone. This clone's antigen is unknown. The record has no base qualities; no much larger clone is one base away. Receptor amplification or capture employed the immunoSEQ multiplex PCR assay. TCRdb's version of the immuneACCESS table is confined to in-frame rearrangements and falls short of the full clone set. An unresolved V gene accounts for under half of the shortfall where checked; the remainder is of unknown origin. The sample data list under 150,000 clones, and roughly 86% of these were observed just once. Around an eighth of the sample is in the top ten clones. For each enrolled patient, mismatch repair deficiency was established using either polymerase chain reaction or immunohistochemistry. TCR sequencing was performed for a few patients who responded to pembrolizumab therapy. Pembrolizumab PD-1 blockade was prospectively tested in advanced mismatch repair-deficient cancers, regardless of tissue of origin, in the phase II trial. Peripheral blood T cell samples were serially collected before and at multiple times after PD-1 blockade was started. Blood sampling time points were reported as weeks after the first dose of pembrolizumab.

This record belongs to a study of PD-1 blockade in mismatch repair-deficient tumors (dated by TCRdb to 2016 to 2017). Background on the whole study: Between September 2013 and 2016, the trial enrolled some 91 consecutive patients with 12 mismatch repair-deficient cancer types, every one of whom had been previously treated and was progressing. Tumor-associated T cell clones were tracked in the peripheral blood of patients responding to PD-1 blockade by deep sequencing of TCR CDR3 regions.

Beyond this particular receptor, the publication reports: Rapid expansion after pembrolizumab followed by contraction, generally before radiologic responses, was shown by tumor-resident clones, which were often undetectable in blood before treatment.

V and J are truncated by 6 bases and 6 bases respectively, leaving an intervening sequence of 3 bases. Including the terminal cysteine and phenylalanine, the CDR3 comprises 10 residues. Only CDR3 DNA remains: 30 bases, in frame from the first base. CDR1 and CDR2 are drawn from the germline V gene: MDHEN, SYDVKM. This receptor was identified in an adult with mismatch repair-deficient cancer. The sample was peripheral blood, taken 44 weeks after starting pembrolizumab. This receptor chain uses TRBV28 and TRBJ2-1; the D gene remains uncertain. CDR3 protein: CASSTNEQFF. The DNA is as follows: TGTGCCAGCAGCACCAATGAGCAGTTCTTC.